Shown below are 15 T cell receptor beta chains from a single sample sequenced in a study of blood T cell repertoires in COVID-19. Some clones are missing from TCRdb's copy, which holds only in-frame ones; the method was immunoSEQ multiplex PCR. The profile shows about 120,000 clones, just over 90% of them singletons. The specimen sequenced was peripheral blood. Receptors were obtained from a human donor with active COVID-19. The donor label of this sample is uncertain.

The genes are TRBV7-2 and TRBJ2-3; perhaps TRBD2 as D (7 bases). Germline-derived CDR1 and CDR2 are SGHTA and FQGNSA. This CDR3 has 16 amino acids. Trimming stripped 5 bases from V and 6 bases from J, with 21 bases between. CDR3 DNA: TGTGCCAGCAGCCCAAAGAGGGGGGGGGACCTCGATACGCAGTATTTT. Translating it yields CASSPKRGGDLDTQYF. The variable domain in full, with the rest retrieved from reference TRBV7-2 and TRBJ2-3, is GAGVSQSPSNKVTEKGKDVELRCDPISGHTALYWYRQSLGQGLEFLIYFQGNSAPDKSGLPSDRFSAERTGGSVSTLTIQRTQQEDSAVYLCASSPKRGGDLDTQYFGPGTRLTVL.

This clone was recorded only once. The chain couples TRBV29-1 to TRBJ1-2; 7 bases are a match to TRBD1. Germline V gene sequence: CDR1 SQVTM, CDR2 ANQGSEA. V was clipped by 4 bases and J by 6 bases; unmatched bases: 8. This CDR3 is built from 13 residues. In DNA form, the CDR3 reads TGCAGCGTTGCCCAGACAGGGTGGGATGGCTACACCTTC. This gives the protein CSVAQTGWDGYTF.

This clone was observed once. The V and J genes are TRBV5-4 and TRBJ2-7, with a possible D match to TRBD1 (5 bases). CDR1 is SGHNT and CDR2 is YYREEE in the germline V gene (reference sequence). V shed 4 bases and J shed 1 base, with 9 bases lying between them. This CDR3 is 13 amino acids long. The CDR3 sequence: CASSPDKSYEQYF. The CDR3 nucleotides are TGTGCCAGCAGCCCGGACAAGTCCTACGAGCAGTACTTC.

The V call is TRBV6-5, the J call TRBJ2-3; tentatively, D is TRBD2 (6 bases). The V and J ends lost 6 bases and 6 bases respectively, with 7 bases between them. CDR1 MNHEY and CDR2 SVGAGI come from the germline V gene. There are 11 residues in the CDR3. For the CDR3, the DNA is TGTGCCAGCAGGGAGGGGGATACGCAGTATTTT. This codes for CASREGDTQYF.

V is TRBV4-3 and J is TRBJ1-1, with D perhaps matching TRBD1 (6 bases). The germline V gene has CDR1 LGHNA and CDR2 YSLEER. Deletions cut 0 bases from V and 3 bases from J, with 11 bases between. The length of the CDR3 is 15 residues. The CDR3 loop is CASSQDSGVYTEAFF. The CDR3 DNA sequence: TGCGCCAGCAGCCAAGATTCAGGGGTATACACTGAAGCTTTCTTT.

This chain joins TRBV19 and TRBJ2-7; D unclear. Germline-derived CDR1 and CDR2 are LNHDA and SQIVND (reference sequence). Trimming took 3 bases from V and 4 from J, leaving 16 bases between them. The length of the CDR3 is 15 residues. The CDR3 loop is CASSISRQATYEQYF. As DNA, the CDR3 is TGTGCCAGTAGTATTTCGAGACAAGCAACTTACGAGCAGTACTTC.

As DNA, the CDR3 is TGCGCCAGCAGCCAAGTAAGGGGGCGCGGGGAAAAACTGTTTTTT. Translation: CASSQVRGRGEKLFF. This rearrangement joins TRBV4-1 to TRBJ1-4; 7 positions agree with TRBD1. The CDR3 is made up of 15 amino acids. V gave up 1 base and J gave up 8 bases; unmatched junction bases: 7. Germline loops: CDR1 MGHRA, CDR2 YSYEKL.

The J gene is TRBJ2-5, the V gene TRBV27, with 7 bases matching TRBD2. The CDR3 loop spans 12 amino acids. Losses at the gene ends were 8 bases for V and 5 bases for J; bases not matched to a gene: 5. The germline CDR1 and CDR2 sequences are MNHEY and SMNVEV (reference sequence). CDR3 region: CASRGVEETQYF. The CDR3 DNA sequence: TGTGCCAGCCGGGGGGTGGAGGAGACCCAGTACTTC.

The CDR3 nucleotides are TGTGCCAGCAGACCCGGGACAAACTACGAGCAGTACTTC. This translates into CASRPGTNYEQYF. The chain is built from TRBV11-2 and TRBJ2-7; a weak D match, TRBD1 (6 bases). There are 13 residues in the CDR3. Trimming pared 6 bases from V and 3 bases from J, leaving 12 bases between. Per the germline V gene, CDR1 is SGHAT and CDR2 is FQNNGV.

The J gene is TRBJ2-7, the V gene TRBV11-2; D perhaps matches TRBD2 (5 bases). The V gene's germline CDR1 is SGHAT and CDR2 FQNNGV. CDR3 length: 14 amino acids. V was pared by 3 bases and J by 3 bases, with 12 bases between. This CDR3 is CASSFRTGNYEQYF. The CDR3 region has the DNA TGTGCCAGCAGCTTTCGGACGGGGAACTACGAGCAGTACTTC.

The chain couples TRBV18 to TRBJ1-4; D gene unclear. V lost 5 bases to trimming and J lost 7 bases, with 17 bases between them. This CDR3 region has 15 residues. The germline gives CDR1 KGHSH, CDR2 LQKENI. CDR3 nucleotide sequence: TGTGCCAGCTCAGTCCTACAGCCACCCGGTGAAAAACTGTTTTTT. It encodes CASSVLQPPGEKLFF.

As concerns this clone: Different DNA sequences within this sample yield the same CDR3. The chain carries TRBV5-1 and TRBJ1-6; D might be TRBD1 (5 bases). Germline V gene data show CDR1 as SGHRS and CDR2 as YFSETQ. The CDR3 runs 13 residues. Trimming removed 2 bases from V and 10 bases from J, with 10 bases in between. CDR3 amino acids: CASSLAGRSPLHF. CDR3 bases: TGCGCCAGCAGCTTAGCGGGACGATCACCCCTCCACTTT.

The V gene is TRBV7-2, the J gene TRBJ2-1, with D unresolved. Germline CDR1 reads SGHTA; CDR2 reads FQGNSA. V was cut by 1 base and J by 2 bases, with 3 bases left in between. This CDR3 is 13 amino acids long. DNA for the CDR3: TGTGCCAGCAGCTTAGATACCTACAATGAGCAGTTCTTC. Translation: CASSLDTYNEQFF.

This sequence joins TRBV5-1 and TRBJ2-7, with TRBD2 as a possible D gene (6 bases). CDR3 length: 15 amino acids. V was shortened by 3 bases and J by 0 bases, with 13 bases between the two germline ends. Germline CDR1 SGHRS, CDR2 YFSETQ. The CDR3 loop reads CASSSTGTLSYEQYF. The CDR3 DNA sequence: TGCGCCAGCAGCTCCACCGGGACTCTCTCCTACGAGCAGTACTTC.

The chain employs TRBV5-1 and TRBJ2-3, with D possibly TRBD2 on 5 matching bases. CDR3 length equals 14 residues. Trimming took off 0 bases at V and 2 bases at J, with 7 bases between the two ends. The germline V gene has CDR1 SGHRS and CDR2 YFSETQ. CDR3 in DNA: TGCGCCAGCAGCTTGGACGGGGTCACAGATACGCAGTATTTT. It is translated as CASSLDGVTDTQYF.